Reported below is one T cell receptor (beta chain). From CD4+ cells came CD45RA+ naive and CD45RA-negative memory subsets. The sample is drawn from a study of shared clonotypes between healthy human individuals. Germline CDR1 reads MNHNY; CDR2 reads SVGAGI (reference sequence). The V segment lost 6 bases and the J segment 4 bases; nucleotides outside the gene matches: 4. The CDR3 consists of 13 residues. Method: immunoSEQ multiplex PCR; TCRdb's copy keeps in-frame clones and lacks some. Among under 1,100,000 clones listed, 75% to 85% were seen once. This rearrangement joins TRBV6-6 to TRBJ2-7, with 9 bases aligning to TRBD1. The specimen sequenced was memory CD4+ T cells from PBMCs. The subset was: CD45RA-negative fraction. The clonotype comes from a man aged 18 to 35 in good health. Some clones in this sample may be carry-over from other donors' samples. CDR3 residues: CASRPGTGYEQYF. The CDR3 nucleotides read TGTGCCAGCAGACCCGGGACAGGGTACGAGCAGTACTTC.